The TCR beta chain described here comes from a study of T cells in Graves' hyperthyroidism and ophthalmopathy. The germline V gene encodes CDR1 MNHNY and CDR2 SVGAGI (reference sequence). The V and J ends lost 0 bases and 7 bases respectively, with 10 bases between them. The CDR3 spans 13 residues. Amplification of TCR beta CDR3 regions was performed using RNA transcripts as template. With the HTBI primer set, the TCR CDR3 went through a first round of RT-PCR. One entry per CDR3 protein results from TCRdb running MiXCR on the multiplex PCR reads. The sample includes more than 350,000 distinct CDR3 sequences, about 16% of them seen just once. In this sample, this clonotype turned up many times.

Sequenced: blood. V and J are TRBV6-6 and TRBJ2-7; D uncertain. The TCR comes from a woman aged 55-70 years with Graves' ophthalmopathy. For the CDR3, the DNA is TGTGCCAGCAGTTACTCGAGTCCCGGGGAGCAGTACTTC. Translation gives CASSYSSPGEQYF.